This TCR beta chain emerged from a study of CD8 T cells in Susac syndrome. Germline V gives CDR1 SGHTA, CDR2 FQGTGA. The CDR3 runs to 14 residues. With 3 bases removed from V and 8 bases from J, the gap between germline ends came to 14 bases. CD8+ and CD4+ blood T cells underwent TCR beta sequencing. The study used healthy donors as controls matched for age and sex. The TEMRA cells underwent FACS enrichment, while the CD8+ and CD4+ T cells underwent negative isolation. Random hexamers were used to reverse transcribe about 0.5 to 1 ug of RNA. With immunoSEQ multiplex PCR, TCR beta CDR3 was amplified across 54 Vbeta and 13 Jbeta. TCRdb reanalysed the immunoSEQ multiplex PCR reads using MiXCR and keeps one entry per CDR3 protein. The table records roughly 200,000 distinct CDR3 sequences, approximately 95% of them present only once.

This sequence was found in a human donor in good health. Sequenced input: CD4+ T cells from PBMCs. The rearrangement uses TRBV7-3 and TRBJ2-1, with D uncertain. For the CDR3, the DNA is TGTGCCAGCAGCTTTGGACCGACAATAGATGAGCAGTTCTTC. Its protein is CASSFGPTIDEQFF.